The T cell receptor beta chain under discussion was sequenced for a study of blood T cell repertoires in COVID-19. Study-level background: PBMCs, B-cell-depleted T cells, or T cells were the source of the cDNA or gDNA that made up the material.

The CDR3 covers 15 residues. Losses at the gene ends were 3 bases for V and 9 bases for J; bases not matched to a gene: 10. From germline, CDR1 is LGHNA and CDR2 YSLEER. This clone was seen a few times. The data were produced by immunoSEQ multiplex PCR, yet TCRdb's version contains in-frame clones alone and is incomplete. This sample has approximately 56,000 clones, with 75% to 90% found just once. This sequence originates from a woman aged 55-75 years with COVID-19, enrolled during active disease. The specimen sequenced was peripheral blood. This sequence joins TRBV4-3 and TRBJ1-5; TRBD1 aligns across 8 bases. This CDR3 reads CASSQSRTGRLPQHF. DNA for the CDR3: TGCGCCAGCAGCCAGTCCAGGACAGGGCGGCTGCCCCAGCATTTT.